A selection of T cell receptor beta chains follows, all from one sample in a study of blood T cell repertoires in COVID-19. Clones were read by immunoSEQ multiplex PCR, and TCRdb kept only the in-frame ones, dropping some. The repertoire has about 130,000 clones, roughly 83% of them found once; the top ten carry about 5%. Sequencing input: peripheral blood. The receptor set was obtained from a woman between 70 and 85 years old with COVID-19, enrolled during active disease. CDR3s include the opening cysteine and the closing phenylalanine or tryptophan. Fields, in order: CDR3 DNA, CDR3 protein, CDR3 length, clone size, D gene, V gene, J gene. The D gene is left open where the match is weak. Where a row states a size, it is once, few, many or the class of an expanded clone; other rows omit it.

TGCGCCAGCAGCCAGGGGACGTGGGCGGGAGAGACCCAGTACTTC,CASSQGTWAGETQYF,15,NA,NA,TRBV5-1,TRBJ2-5
TGTGCCAGCAGTTACCCGCTGGGGCATGAGCAGTTCTTC,CASSYPLGHEQFF,13,NA,NA,TRBV6-2/TRBV6-3,TRBJ2-1
TGTGCCAGCAGCGCCGGGTCCTCTGGAAACACCATATATTTT,CASSAGSSGNTIYF,14,NA,NA,TRBV9,TRBJ1-3
TGTGCCAGCAGCTCGAGTATGAACACTGAAGCTTTCTTT,CASSSSMNTEAFF,13,NA,NA,TRBV7-9,TRBJ1-1
TGTGCCAGCAGCTTAGTCCGCGGGGACGGACCTAATCAGCCCCAGCATTTT,CASSLVRGDGPNQPQHF,17,NA,NA,TRBV11-2,TRBJ1-5
TGTGCCAGCAGTCGGGGTGAAAATCAGCCCCAGCATTTT,CASSRGENQPQHF,13,NA,NA,TRBV2,TRBJ1-5
TGTGCCAGCAGCGGTAAGCAGGGGAGAGTGAATGGCTACACCTTC,CASSGKQGRVNGYTF,15,NA,NA,TRBV9,TRBJ1-2
TGTGCCAGCAGCTTGAGAGGGACGAACACCGGGGAGCTGTTTTTT,CASSLRGTNTGELFF,15,medium-sized,NA,TRBV5-6,TRBJ2-2
TGTGCCAGCAGCCACGGACTAGCGGGGGGACAAGAGACCCAGTACTTC,CASSHGLAGGQETQYF,16,few,TRBD2,TRBV3-1/TRBV3-2,TRBJ2-5
TGTGCCAGCAGCCTGGGACAGGGAAGGACTGAAGCTTTCTTT,CASSLGQGRTEAFF,14,NA,TRBD1,TRBV3-1/TRBV3-2,TRBJ1-1
TGTGCCAGCACCGAGTGGCGGGGAAGGAACACCGGGGAGCTGTTTTTT,CASTEWRGRNTGELFF,16,once,NA,TRBV7-9,TRBJ2-2
TGTGCGACCGACGCGGGGCGCTCCTACAATGAGCAGTTCTTC,CATDAGRSYNEQFF,14,NA,NA,TRBV19,TRBJ2-1
TGTGCCACCAGCCCAGGTTCACAGACCCAGTACTTC,CATSPGSQTQYF,12,NA,NA,TRBV15,TRBJ2-5
TGTGCCAGCAGCACATCGAGGTCATCCCTCCGGAGCTATGGCTACACCTTC,CASSTSRSSLRSYGYTF,17,few,NA,TRBV27,TRBJ1-2
TGTGCCACCCAAGACGGGGCTGGGGCCAACGTCCTGACTTTC,CATQDGAGANVLTF,14,once,NA,TRBV19,TRBJ2-6
TGTGCCAGCAGTTCCAACAGGCAAGAGACCCAGTACTTC,CASSSNRQETQYF,13,NA,NA,TRBV28,TRBJ2-5
TGTGCCAGCAGTAGGGGCAGGGGTTCCTACGAGCAGTACTTC,CASSRGRGSYEQYF,14,NA,NA,TRBV11-3,TRBJ2-7